This is a list of T cell receptor beta chains from one sample in a study of cytomegalovirus exposure and HLA in healthy donors. Sequencing was performed with immunoSEQ multiplex PCR; in TCRdb, only in-frame clones are kept and a portion is missing. Of about 59,000 clones listed, about 77% are singletons. The sequenced material came from PBMCs. These receptors all come from a man aged 25-40 years in good health and CMV-seropositive. CDR3s include the opening cysteine and the closing phenylalanine or tryptophan. A D gene is named only where the DNA matches it firmly.

d_call: -
v_call: TRBV7-9
j_call: TRBJ2-3
cdr3_aa: CASSLGRGRTDTQYF

d_call: TRBD2
v_call: TRBV5-1
j_call: TRBJ2-2
cdr3_aa: CASSFQGGSPGELFF

d_call: -
v_call: TRBV28
j_call: TRBJ1-2
cdr3_aa: CASSHGENYGYTF

d_call: -
v_call: TRBV6-5
j_call: TRBJ2-7
cdr3_aa: CASRTGQQVGEQYF

d_call: -
v_call: TRBV11-1
j_call: TRBJ1-2
cdr3_aa: CASSLRRGYTF

d_call: -
v_call: TRBV10-3
j_call: TRBJ1-5
cdr3_aa: CAAAGRGNQPQHF

d_call: -
v_call: TRBV6-6
j_call: TRBJ1-1
cdr3_aa: CASSPPARVNTEAFF

d_call: TRBD2
v_call: TRBV5-4
j_call: TRBJ2-3
cdr3_aa: CASSLRLAGGRTDTQYF

d_call: TRBD2
v_call: TRBV28
j_call: TRBJ2-3
cdr3_aa: CASSRAGGVTDTQYF

d_call: TRBD2
v_call: TRBV6-4
j_call: TRBJ2-1
cdr3_aa: CASSDGAGSYNEQFF

d_call: -
v_call: TRBV28
j_call: TRBJ1-2
cdr3_aa: CASSLSPLYGYTF

d_call: TRBD1
v_call: TRBV6-5
j_call: TRBJ1-5
cdr3_aa: CASKGGGNQPQHF

d_call: TRBD1
v_call: TRBV5-4
j_call: TRBJ1-1
cdr3_aa: CASSLGTGVTEAFF

d_call: -
v_call: TRBV15
j_call: TRBJ1-1
cdr3_aa: CATSRDGPGANTEAFF

d_call: TRBD2
v_call: TRBV4-2
j_call: TRBJ2-3
cdr3_aa: CASSQERTSGGARTDTQYF

d_call: -
v_call: TRBV27
j_call: TRBJ2-3
cdr3_aa: CANSWTSTDTQYF

d_call: -
v_call: TRBV6-5
j_call: TRBJ1-5
cdr3_aa: CASSYSWTVHQPQHF

d_call: -
v_call: TRBV6-1
j_call: TRBJ2-7
cdr3_aa: CASSEYRLRPYEQYF

d_call: -
v_call: TRBV6-5
j_call: TRBJ1-2
cdr3_aa: CASSYQGWGYGYTF

d_call: -
v_call: TRBV5-4
j_call: TRBJ1-1
cdr3_aa: CASSLARANTEAFF

d_call: -
v_call: TRBV7-3
j_call: TRBJ2-1
cdr3_aa: CASRPTTSSYNEQFF

d_call: TRBD1
v_call: TRBV14
j_call: TRBJ1-6
cdr3_aa: CASSSNLGQGDNSPLHF

d_call: TRBD2
v_call: TRBV5-5
j_call: TRBJ2-5
cdr3_aa: CASSLVGGGAGETQYF

d_call: TRBD2
v_call: TRBV9
j_call: TRBJ2-5
cdr3_aa: CASSVSKAGGWETQYF

d_call: -
v_call: TRBV6-5
j_call: TRBJ1-1
cdr3_aa: CASSASGTQAFF

d_call: -
v_call: TRBV6-5
j_call: TRBJ1-3
cdr3_aa: CASSVSRGSGNTIYF

d_call: -
v_call: TRBV7-3
j_call: TRBJ2-2
cdr3_aa: CASSLLRSNTGELFF

d_call: -
v_call: TRBV19
j_call: TRBJ1-3
cdr3_aa: CASSRGDNSGNTIYF

d_call: -
v_call: TRBV2
j_call: TRBJ1-6
cdr3_aa: CANSAPGESPLHF

d_call: -
v_call: TRBV10-3
j_call: TRBJ1-1
cdr3_aa: CAISEMRAEAFF

d_call: TRBD2
v_call: TRBV29-1
j_call: TRBJ2-3
cdr3_aa: CSVEAPGGPDTQYF

d_call: TRBD2
v_call: TRBV11-3
j_call: TRBJ2-1
cdr3_aa: CASSLVAGGNEQFF

d_call: -
v_call: TRBV7-3
j_call: TRBJ2-2
cdr3_aa: CASSLTAVRGEELFF

d_call: -
v_call: TRBV29-1
j_call: TRBJ2-7
cdr3_aa: CSGGEPYEQYF

d_call: TRBD2
v_call: TRBV28
j_call: TRBJ2-4
cdr3_aa: CASSVPSGGAKNIQYF

d_call: TRBD1
v_call: TRBV12-5
j_call: TRBJ2-1
cdr3_aa: CASGWGQGAYNEQFF

d_call: -
v_call: TRBV5-6
j_call: TRBJ1-1
cdr3_aa: CASSRRGSSPESEAFF

d_call: -
v_call: TRBV6-5
j_call: TRBJ1-1
cdr3_aa: CASSPGILNTEAFF

d_call: TRBD1
v_call: TRBV2
j_call: TRBJ1-2
cdr3_aa: CAGRQGFNYGYTF

d_call: -
v_call: TRBV5-4
j_call: TRBJ1-3
cdr3_aa: CASSVASSGNTIYF

d_call: TRBD1
v_call: TRBV7-9
j_call: TRBJ1-2
cdr3_aa: CASSGPGQEHGYTF

d_call: -
v_call: TRBV6-1
j_call: TRBJ1-5
cdr3_aa: CASTAASENQPQHF

d_call: TRBD2
v_call: TRBV4-2
j_call: TRBJ2-7
cdr3_aa: CASIDGGGEQYF

d_call: -
v_call: TRBV30
j_call: TRBJ1-2
cdr3_aa: CAWDLRGTSANYGYTF

d_call: -
v_call: TRBV6-5
j_call: TRBJ1-2
cdr3_aa: CASSYDNGPYTF

d_call: -
v_call: TRBV19
j_call: TRBJ2-7
cdr3_aa: CASSPGQSYEQYF

d_call: TRBD2
v_call: TRBV7-2
j_call: TRBJ2-1
cdr3_aa: CASSLGIAGGRYNEQFF

d_call: -
v_call: TRBV30
j_call: TRBJ1-1
cdr3_aa: CAWSLRGWTEAFF

d_call: TRBD1
v_call: TRBV19
j_call: TRBJ1-4
cdr3_aa: CASRNRGQREKLFF

d_call: -
v_call: TRBV6-1
j_call: TRBJ1-1
cdr3_aa: CASSLISYNTEAFF

d_call: -
v_call: TRBV27
j_call: TRBJ1-3
cdr3_aa: CASSASSGGNTIYF

d_call: TRBD2
v_call: TRBV9
j_call: TRBJ2-1
cdr3_aa: CASTGGGAEEQFF

d_call: TRBD1
v_call: TRBV19
j_call: TRBJ2-6
cdr3_aa: CASSGEQGNSGANVLTF

d_call: -
v_call: TRBV30
j_call: TRBJ1-1
cdr3_aa: CAWSVTAMNTEAFF

d_call: -
v_call: TRBV6-5
j_call: TRBJ1-1
cdr3_aa: CASSSPGAEAFF

d_call: TRBD1
v_call: TRBV30
j_call: TRBJ1-1
cdr3_aa: CAWAQGQGFTEAFF

d_call: TRBD1
v_call: TRBV7-2
j_call: TRBJ2-7
cdr3_aa: CASRVQAGQGLYEQYF

d_call: TRBD1
v_call: TRBV6-1
j_call: TRBJ1-2
cdr3_aa: CASRATGGDGGYTF

d_call: TRBD1
v_call: TRBV30
j_call: TRBJ1-6
cdr3_aa: CAWKAPDRANSPLHF

d_call: TRBD1
v_call: TRBV11-2
j_call: TRBJ2-3
cdr3_aa: CASSLHRGPSTDTQYF